This T cell receptor beta chain was captured in a study of blood T cells in healthy people across ages. Primed by a sample-barcoded 5' primer and a J-beta primer mix, a second PCR proceeded for roughly 6 to 12 cycles. Each CDR3 protein is one row after TCRdb ran MiXCR on the 5' RACE reads. The table records 540,000 or so distinct CDR3 sequences, 20% to 30% of them present only once. In this sample, this clonotype turned up many times. The V and J ends lost 3 bases and 4 bases respectively, with 9 bases between them. Germline V gene sequence: CDR1 PRHDT, CDR2 FYEKMQ (reference sequence). The CDR3 has 14 residues. These data also featured in a second study, about T cells of mothers and their children.

The chain combines TRBV13 with TRBJ1-4, with a weak D call TRBD1 (5 bases). The receptor comes from a boy younger than 18 in good health. Sequenced sample: blood. CDR3 bases: TGTGCCAGCAGCTTGGGACGGAGTAATGAAAAACTGTTTTTT. As protein: CASSLGRSNEKLFF.